These 19 T cell receptor beta chains were all obtained from the same sample, sequenced in a study of pediatric ulcerative colitis. The repertoire was sequenced with immunoSEQ multiplex PCR; TCRdb's copy has only in-frame clones and lacks some. The sample has 60,000 or so clones, 70% to 80% seen once. The sample comprised blood. These receptors came from a boy between 5 and 17 years old with moderate ulcerative colitis.

The sample holds one count of this clone. V is TRBV7-9 and J is TRBJ2-1; D remains ambiguous. Germline CDR1 is SEHNR and CDR2 is FQNEAQ (reference sequence). With 5 bases removed from V and 15 bases from J, the gap between germline ends came to 17 bases. The CDR3 has 12 residues. The CDR3 region is CASSQTLPWAFF. The DNA of the CDR3 is TGTGCCAGCAGCCAGACCCTTCCGTGGGCGTTCTTC.

The chain carries TRBV7-2 and TRBJ1-5; possible D gene TRBD1, 6 bases. The CDR3 is made up of 18 amino acids. V lost 2 bases and J 2 bases, leaving 19 bases between the germline ends. The germline V gene encodes CDR1 SGHTA and CDR2 FQGNSA. DNA of the CDR3: TGTGCCAGCAGCTTAAACACCCGTGGAGGGGGTGGCAATCAGCCCCAGCATTTT. This translates into CASSLNTRGGGGNQPQHF.

This CDR3 is CASSDPPGSYGYTF. CDR3 bases: TGTGCCAGCAGTGACCCCCCAGGATCCTATGGCTACACCTTC. The chain employs TRBV6-1 and TRBJ1-2; D uncertain. The V gene's germline CDR1 is MNHNS and CDR2 SASEGT. CDR3 length: 14 amino acids. The V gene lost 3 bases and the J gene lost 4 bases, with 12 bases spanning the gap.

This clone has only one observation. The rearrangement links TRBV12-5 to TRBJ1-5; 7 bases map to TRBD1. The germline V gene has CDR1 LGHNT and CDR2 FRNRAP. V lost 1 base and J lost 0; bases outside the gene matches: 0. The CDR3 sequence is 15 residues long. For the CDR3, the DNA is TGTGCTAGTGGTTTGGGGACAGGTAGCAATCAGCCCCAGCATTTT. Translating gives CASGLGTGSNQPQHF.

The CDR3 coding sequence is TGCGCCAGCAGCCAAGAAGGAAGTCTCGCTAGCAATCAGCCCCAGCATTTT. Translation: CASSQEGSLASNQPQHF. The rearrangement links TRBV4-1 to TRBJ1-5; D is undetermined. The germline V gene encodes CDR1 MGHRA and CDR2 YSYEKL. This CDR3 has 17 residues. Trimming pared 0 bases from V and 0 bases from J, leaving 12 bases between.

This clone was detected a few times. The V and J genes are TRBV14 and TRBJ2-5, with a possible D match to TRBD2 (6 bases). Germline V gene data show CDR1 as SGHDN and CDR2 as FVKESK. V lost 1 base to trimming and J lost 5 bases, with 11 bases between them. This CDR3 comprises 14 residues. CDR3 coding DNA: TGTGCCAGCAGCCAAGGTCGGGGGACCGAGACCCAGTACTTC. This encodes CASSQGRGTETQYF.

The V call is TRBV7-9, the J call TRBJ1-5; the D gene is possibly TRBD1 (5 bases). Trimming shortened V by 3 bases and J by 0 bases, and 9 bases separated the two germline ends. The CDR3 runs 15 residues. Germline assignment: CDR1 SEHNR and CDR2 FQNEAQ (reference sequence). The CDR3 protein is CASSFGGGSNQPQHF. Here the CDR3 DNA reads TGTGCCAGCAGCTTCGGGGGAGGTAGCAATCAGCCCCAGCATTTT.

The rearrangement links TRBV10-3 to TRBJ1-1, with D perhaps matching TRBD1 (5 bases). Trimming removed 6 bases at V and 11 bases at J, with 19 bases between. Germline V CDR1 and CDR2: ENHRY, SYGVKD. The CDR3 totals 13 residues. CDR3 DNA sequence: TGTGCCATCAGGGCCGGGGAGGGGATTTCGGCTTTCTTT. Encoded protein: CAIRAGEGISAFF.

The rearrangement links TRBV5-5 to TRBJ2-7; TRBD2 matches 8 bases. With V trimmed by 2 bases and J by 0 bases, 4 bases remained unmatched. CDR1 and CDR2 from the germline V gene are SGHKS and YYEKEE (reference sequence). The CDR3 is 15 amino acids. The CDR3 sequence: CASSLAAGASYEQYF. The CDR3 nucleotides are TGTGCCAGCAGCTTAGCAGCGGGAGCCTCCTACGAGCAGTACTTC.

The chain links TRBV19 to TRBJ1-2; D is unresolved. The germline CDR1 and CDR2 sequences are LNHDA and SQIVND (reference sequence). The CDR3 is 13 amino acids. The V end lost 3 bases, the J end lost 2 bases, and 7 bases lay between the germline ends. CDR3 protein: CASSMTENYGYTF. The CDR3 nucleotides read TGTGCCAGTAGTATGACGGAGAACTATGGCTACACCTTC.

CDR3 in amino acids: CSVAGSGETQYF. Here the CDR3 DNA reads TGCAGCGTTGCTGGGTCAGGCGAGACCCAGTACTTC. The J gene is TRBJ2-5, the V gene TRBV29-1; unclear D gene. Trimming shortened V by 4 bases and J by 5 bases, and 11 bases separated the two germline ends. Germline CDR1 reads SQVTM; CDR2 reads ANQGSEA. The CDR3 contains 12 residues.

J is TRBJ1-4 and V is TRBV18, with D maybe TRBD1 (6 bases). Germline V lookup: CDR1 KGHSH, CDR2 LQKENI. V was clipped by 2 bases and J by 5 bases, with 12 bases between them. The CDR3 is 15 residues long. The CDR3 DNA reads TGTGCCAGCTCACCAGCGGGGGCGCGGAATGAAAAACTGTTTTTT. Translated: CASSPAGARNEKLFF.

The chain is built from TRBV2 and TRBJ2-1, with TRBD2 matching over 10 bases. CDR3 length: 15 residues. Germline assignment: CDR1 SNHLY and CDR2 FYNNEI. Germline trimming cut 6 bases from V and 8 bases from J; bases unmatched to any gene: 10. The DNA for the CDR3 is TGTGCCAGCAGAGAAACGGGACTAGCGTTGTATGAGCAGTTCTTC. Protein product: CASRETGLALYEQFF.

This clone was seen once. This chain joins TRBV18 and TRBJ1-1; 8 bases match TRBD1. J gave up 4 bases and V 4 bases, and 14 bases lay outside the gene matches. The CDR3 is 17 amino acids. Per germline, CDR1 KGHSH and CDR2 LQKENI. The CDR3 nucleotides read TGTGCCAGCTCACGAGGGCTAAGTAACAGGGGGAGCACTGAAGCTTTCTTT. It codes for CASSRGLSNRGSTEAFF.

Here the CDR3 DNA reads TGTGCCAGCAGCGTCGGGACGGCCATGAACACTGAAGCTTTCTTT. Encoded protein: CASSVGTAMNTEAFF. The genes are TRBV9 and TRBJ1-1; a possible D gene is TRBD1 (5 bases). From germline, CDR1 is SGDLS and CDR2 YYNGEE. The CDR3 loop spans 15 amino acids. The ends were cut back, 2 bases at V and 0 bases at J, with 11 bases in the middle.

J is TRBJ2-1 and V is TRBV5-8; maybe TRBD2 (5 bases). Germline V gene lookup returns CDR1 SGHTS and CDR2 YDEGEE. This CDR3 region has 17 residues. Trimming took off 1 base at V and 3 bases at J, with 17 bases between the two ends. CDR3 residues: CASSLTPLAHYYNEQFF. CDR3 in DNA: TGTGCCAGCAGCTTGACCCCCCTAGCCCACTACTACAATGAGCAGTTCTTC.

The chain has TRBV18 and TRBJ2-1, with TRBD2 matching over 15 bases. The CDR3 has 16 residues. The V and J ends lost 1 base and 7 bases, in that order; junction bases with no gene match: 2. The germline V gene has CDR1 KGHSH and CDR2 LQKENI. CDR3 DNA sequence: TGTGCCAGCTCACCACTCGGACTAGCGGGGGGGAATGAGCAGTTCTTC. Protein: CASSPLGLAGGNEQFF.

CDR3 DNA sequence: TGTGCCAGCAGCGTAGACGACAGGCCTCGCTCTGGAAACACCATATATTTT. It specifies CASSVDDRPRSGNTIYF. V and J are TRBV9 and TRBJ1-3, with D perhaps TRBD1 (6 bases). The CDR3 is made up of 17 amino acids. The V end lost 0 bases, the J end lost 0 bases, and 13 bases lay between the germline ends. Per the germline V gene, CDR1 is SGDLS and CDR2 is YYNGEE.

The rearrangement uses TRBV9 and TRBJ2-1; 12 nucleotides agree with TRBD2. V shed 4 bases, J shed 0 bases, and the junction held 14 bases outside the gene matches. Germline V gene sequence: CDR1 SGDLS, CDR2 YYNGEE. CDR3 length: 20 residues. For the CDR3, the DNA is TGTGCCAGCAGCTCTAAAGGACTAGCGGGAAGATTTAGCTCCTACAATGAGCAGTTCTTC. Translating it yields CASSSKGLAGRFSSYNEQFF.